Listed below are T cell receptor beta chains from one sample, sequenced in a study of cytomegalovirus exposure and HLA in healthy donors. TCRdb's table, derived via immunoSEQ multiplex PCR, lists solely in-frame clones and lacks some. In the table there are some 180,000 clones, approximately 70% of which are singletons. What was sequenced was PBMCs. Receptors originate from a woman younger than 30 in good health and CMV-seropositive. Both conserved end residues are part of each CDR3. The D gene is left open where the match is weak.

J: TRBJ2-3; D: TRBD2; V: TRBV7-9; length: 16; CDR3: CSSSPSLAGLTDTQYF
J: TRBJ2-3; D: .; V: TRBV6-5; length: 11; CDR3: CASSSTGTQYF
J: TRBJ1-5; D: .; V: TRBV7-2; length: 13; CDR3: CASSYRGNQPQHF
J: TRBJ2-2; D: TRBD1; V: TRBV7-2; length: 15; CDR3: CASSSRQGAGGELFF
J: TRBJ1-4; D: TRBD1; V: TRBV9; length: 15; CDR3: CASSVEDRGGEKLFF
J: TRBJ2-1; D: TRBD2; V: TRBV28; length: 17; CDR3: CASSFPPTSGVYNEQFF
J: TRBJ2-5; D: .; V: TRBV4-3; length: 14; CDR3: CASSQTREGGTQYF
J: TRBJ1-1; D: .; V: TRBV20-1; length: 11; CDR3: CSAKRGNEAFF
J: TRBJ2-5; D: .; V: TRBV7-9; length: 14; CDR3: CASRRQGGGETQYF
J: TRBJ2-1; D: .; V: TRBV7-8; length: 13; CDR3: CASSSGGNYEQFF
J: TRBJ2-5; D: TRBD2; V: TRBV5-8; length: 16; CDR3: CASSLKRGGRQETQYF
J: TRBJ2-7; D: .; V: TRBV5-1; length: 15; CDR3: CASSLVAAFTYEQYF
J: TRBJ2-7; D: TRBD1; V: TRBV4-3; length: 17; CDR3: CASSRTSPGQEPSEQYF
J: TRBJ1-1; D: .; V: TRBV5-1; length: 12; CDR3: CASSAGPTEAFF
J: TRBJ2-3; D: TRBD2; V: TRBV6-4; length: 15; CDR3: CASSWTSGAGDTQYF
J: TRBJ1-5; D: .; V: TRBV4-1; length: 18; CDR3: CASSQGGDQGYSNQPQHF
J: TRBJ2-5; D: .; V: TRBV18; length: 14; CDR3: CASSRRRGQETQYF
J: TRBJ1-4; D: .; V: TRBV4-2; length: 13; CDR3: CASSQDFSEKLFF
J: TRBJ1-1; D: .; V: TRBV4-2; length: 18; CDR3: CASSRDLGRDKYLSGAFF
J: TRBJ2-1; D: .; V: TRBV2; length: 15; CDR3: CARTARGRRNNEQFF
J: TRBJ1-1; D: .; V: TRBV4-3; length: 15; CDR3: CASSLLTSGGTEAFF
J: TRBJ2-3; D: .; V: TRBV29-1; length: 13; CDR3: CSVRQTVGGKQYF
J: TRBJ1-1; D: .; V: TRBV18; length: 14; CDR3: CASSQSGENTEAFF
J: TRBJ1-6; D: .; V: TRBV4-3; length: 18; CDR3: CASSQERGTLEPHSPLHF
J: TRBJ1-4; D: TRBD1; V: TRBV7-9; length: 15; CDR3: CASSLDLLDREKLFF
J: TRBJ2-4; D: .; V: TRBV6-6; length: 14; CDR3: CASSYEDMKNIQYF
J: TRBJ1-1; D: TRBD1; V: TRBV25-1; length: 15; CDR3: CASSATTGGLTEAFF
J: TRBJ2-5; D: TRBD1; V: TRBV7-9; length: 14; CDR3: CASSFYTGGETQYF
J: TRBJ2-7; D: .; V: TRBV4-2; length: 14; CDR3: CASSQDRQGYEQYF
J: TRBJ2-5; D: TRBD1; V: TRBV29-1; length: 13; CDR3: CSVDTGAQETQYF